These T cell receptor beta chains were read from a single sample in a study of T cell responses to AZD1222 COVID-19 vaccine. Using immunoSEQ multiplex PCR, the repertoire was profiled, and TCRdb retains in-frame clones only, with some absent. The table includes fewer than 250,000 clones, 85% to 95% detected once. The material was peripheral blood, obtained on day 0 of AZD1222 vaccination. The receptors here all came from an adult in good health. Both conserved end residues are part of each CDR3. A D gene is named only where the DNA matches it firmly. Not every row has a clone size; where given, it reads once, few, many or a size class.

j_gene: TRBJ1-4; abundance: once; d_gene: NA; v_gene: TRBV5-1; CDR3aa: CASSLGPQGMGNEKLFF; CDR3nt: TGCGCCAGCAGCTTGGGTCCCCAGGGAATGGGTAATGAAAAACTGTTTTTT
j_gene: TRBJ1-1; abundance: NA; d_gene: TRBD1; v_gene: TRBV18; CDR3aa: CASSPTGVNTEAFF; CDR3nt: TGTGCCAGCTCACCTACAGGGGTGAACACTGAAGCTTTCTTT
j_gene: TRBJ2-7; abundance: NA; d_gene: TRBD2; v_gene: TRBV14; CDR3aa: CASSPGLAGDLYEQYF; CDR3nt: TGTGCCAGCAGCCCCGGACTAGCGGGGGATCTATACGAGCAGTACTTC
j_gene: TRBJ2-3; abundance: NA; d_gene: NA; v_gene: TRBV5-1; CDR3aa: CASSLGHSTDTQYF; CDR3nt: TGCGCCAGCAGCTTGGGGCACAGCACAGATACGCAGTATTTT
j_gene: TRBJ1-4; abundance: once; d_gene: TRBD1; v_gene: TRBV7-8; CDR3aa: CASSLVRTGGQKLFF; CDR3nt: TGTGCCAGCAGCTTAGTCCGGACAGGGGGACAAAAACTGTTTTTT
j_gene: TRBJ1-5; abundance: NA; d_gene: NA; v_gene: TRBV7-8; CDR3aa: CASSSQGAQHF; CDR3nt: TGTGCCAGCAGCTCACAAGGGGCCCAGCATTTT
j_gene: TRBJ1-5; abundance: NA; d_gene: TRBD1; v_gene: TRBV2; CDR3aa: CASSVGQGSQPQHF; CDR3nt: TGTGCCAGCAGTGTGGGACAGGGGAGTCAGCCCCAGCATTTT
j_gene: TRBJ2-7; abundance: NA; d_gene: TRBD1; v_gene: TRBV9; CDR3aa: CASSAGIRDRGDEQYF; CDR3nt: TGTGCCAGCAGCGCCGGGATCCGGGACAGGGGGGACGAGCAGTACTTC
j_gene: TRBJ1-2; abundance: NA; d_gene: TRBD1; v_gene: TRBV29-1; CDR3aa: CSVGGQGELRGYTF; CDR3nt: TGCAGCGTTGGGGGACAGGGGGAATTGAGGGGCTACACCTTC
j_gene: TRBJ2-7; abundance: NA; d_gene: NA; v_gene: TRBV30; CDR3aa: CAWSGRVPVHEQYF; CDR3nt: TGTGCCTGGAGTGGCAGGGTCCCCGTCCACGAGCAGTACTTC
j_gene: TRBJ2-1; abundance: NA; d_gene: NA; v_gene: TRBV6-2/TRBV6-3; CDR3aa: CASSYLPGTTRHSVQFF; CDR3nt: TGTGCCAGCAGTTATTTGCCGGGGACAACAAGACATTCCGTGCAGTTCTTC
j_gene: TRBJ1-1; abundance: NA; d_gene: NA; v_gene: TRBV11-2; CDR3aa: CASSLSDRRTEAFF; CDR3nt: TGTGCCAGCAGCTTGTCAGACAGGAGAACTGAAGCTTTCTTT
j_gene: TRBJ1-1; abundance: NA; d_gene: NA; v_gene: TRBV6-4; CDR3aa: CASSEGRGTEAFF; CDR3nt: TGTGCCAGCAGTGAAGGGAGGGGCACTGAAGCTTTCTTT
j_gene: TRBJ1-2; abundance: NA; d_gene: NA; v_gene: TRBV10-3; CDR3aa: CAISESLEEPLESGYTF; CDR3nt: TGTGCCATCAGTGAGTCCTTGGAGGAGCCCTTAGAAAGTGGCTACACCTTC
j_gene: TRBJ1-1; abundance: NA; d_gene: NA; v_gene: TRBV7-8; CDR3aa: CASSLTEANTEAFF; CDR3nt: TGTGCCAGCAGCTTAACAGAAGCGAACACTGAAGCTTTCTTT
j_gene: TRBJ1-2; abundance: NA; d_gene: NA; v_gene: TRBV2; CDR3aa: CASSVQQWNYGYTF; CDR3nt: TGTGCCAGCAGTGTCCAACAGTGGAACTATGGCTACACCTTC
j_gene: TRBJ2-7; abundance: NA; d_gene: NA; v_gene: TRBV5-6; CDR3aa: CASSPGTAGEQYF; CDR3nt: TGTGCCAGCAGCCCCGGGACGGCGGGGGAGCAGTACTTC
j_gene: TRBJ1-2; abundance: NA; d_gene: NA; v_gene: TRBV5-4; CDR3aa: CASSQYLTNYGYTF; CDR3nt: TGTGCCAGCAGTCAATACCTCACTAACTATGGCTACACCTTC
j_gene: TRBJ2-7; abundance: NA; d_gene: NA; v_gene: TRBV7-6; CDR3aa: CASRAVLGEQYF; CDR3nt: TGTGCCAGCAGAGCCGTGTTAGGAGAGCAGTACTTC
j_gene: TRBJ2-6; abundance: NA; d_gene: NA; v_gene: TRBV5-6; CDR3aa: CASSSGWGSSSGANVLTF; CDR3nt: TGTGCCAGCAGCTCGGGATGGGGGTCCTCCTCTGGGGCCAACGTCCTGACTTTC
j_gene: TRBJ1-1; abundance: few; d_gene: NA; v_gene: TRBV3-1/TRBV3-2; CDR3aa: CASSQGGRYAFF; CDR3nt: TGTGCCAGCAGCCAAGGGGGCAGGTACGCTTTCTTT
j_gene: TRBJ1-1; abundance: NA; d_gene: NA; v_gene: TRBV29-1; CDR3aa: CSVAGQLKVTEAFF; CDR3nt: TGCAGCGTCGCCGGACAGCTAAAAGTCACTGAAGCTTTCTTT
j_gene: TRBJ2-7; abundance: NA; d_gene: NA; v_gene: TRBV10-3; CDR3aa: CAISELGRGGYEQYF; CDR3nt: TGTGCCATCAGTGAGCTCGGCAGGGGGGGCTACGAGCAGTACTTC
j_gene: TRBJ1-3; abundance: NA; d_gene: NA; v_gene: TRBV11-2; CDR3aa: CASSLDRAHSGNTIYF; CDR3nt: TGTGCCAGCAGCTTAGACAGAGCACACTCTGGAAACACCATATATTTT
j_gene: TRBJ2-5; abundance: NA; d_gene: NA; v_gene: TRBV4-2; CDR3aa: CASSQDSQETQYF; CDR3nt: TGTGCCAGCAGCCAAGATAGTCAAGAGACCCAGTACTTC
j_gene: TRBJ1-2; abundance: NA; d_gene: TRBD1; v_gene: TRBV3-1/TRBV3-2; CDR3aa: CASSPWQGAVGYTF; CDR3nt: TGTGCCAGCAGCCCATGGCAGGGGGCGGTCGGCTACACCTTC
j_gene: TRBJ2-3; abundance: NA; d_gene: NA; v_gene: TRBV18; CDR3aa: CASSPDRPDTQYF; CDR3nt: TGTGCCAGCTCACCGGACAGACCAGATACGCAGTATTTT
j_gene: TRBJ2-7; abundance: NA; d_gene: NA; v_gene: TRBV5-6; CDR3aa: CASSYDSYEQYF; CDR3nt: TGTGCCAGCAGCTACGACAGCTACGAGCAGTACTTC
j_gene: TRBJ1-2; abundance: NA; d_gene: NA; v_gene: TRBV7-2; CDR3aa: CASSIPGGKGYTF; CDR3nt: TGTGCCAGCAGCATTCCCGGCGGGAAGGGCTACACCTTC
j_gene: TRBJ1-2; abundance: NA; d_gene: TRBD1; v_gene: TRBV7-9; CDR3aa: CASSHRTGSYGYTF; CDR3nt: TGTGCCAGCAGCCACAGGACAGGGAGCTATGGCTACACCTTC
j_gene: TRBJ1-1; abundance: many; d_gene: NA; v_gene: TRBV24-1; CDR3aa: CATSPRNTEAFF; CDR3nt: TGTGCCACCAGTCCGAGGAACACTGAAGCTTTCTTT
j_gene: TRBJ1-1; abundance: NA; d_gene: NA; v_gene: TRBV29-1; CDR3aa: CSVAKVEGIGTEAFF; CDR3nt: TGCAGCGTTGCCAAGGTTGAGGGGATAGGGACTGAAGCTTTCTTT
j_gene: TRBJ2-1; abundance: NA; d_gene: TRBD2; v_gene: TRBV6-5; CDR3aa: CASGVAGGWNEQFF; CDR3nt: TGTGCCAGCGGGGTCGCGGGGGGTTGGAATGAGCAGTTCTTC
j_gene: TRBJ1-1; abundance: NA; d_gene: NA; v_gene: TRBV6-5; CDR3aa: CASTVSGNTEAFF; CDR3nt: TGTGCCAGCACCGTTTCCGGGAACACTGAAGCTTTCTTT
j_gene: TRBJ2-3; abundance: NA; d_gene: TRBD2; v_gene: TRBV6-1; CDR3aa: CASSEALAGFLLNTQYF; CDR3nt: TGTGCCAGCAGTGAAGCGCTAGCGGGGTTCCTCTTGAATACGCAGTATTTT
j_gene: TRBJ1-6; abundance: NA; d_gene: NA; v_gene: TRBV6-2/TRBV6-3; CDR3aa: CASSYWTEPSSPLHF; CDR3nt: TGTGCCAGCAGTTATTGGACAGAGCCTTCTTCACCCCTCCACTTT
j_gene: TRBJ1-6; abundance: NA; d_gene: NA; v_gene: TRBV7-9; CDR3aa: CASSLVTEPAYYSPLHF; CDR3nt: TGTGCCAGCAGCTTAGTAACTGAACCCGCATATTATTCACCCCTCCACTTT
j_gene: TRBJ2-1; abundance: NA; d_gene: NA; v_gene: TRBV7-8; CDR3aa: CASSLAAYNEQFF; CDR3nt: TGTGCCAGCAGCTTAGCAGCGTACAATGAGCAGTTCTTC
j_gene: TRBJ2-1; abundance: NA; d_gene: NA; v_gene: TRBV7-8; CDR3aa: CASSFGPRAYNEQFF; CDR3nt: TGTGCCAGCAGCTTCGGCCCCAGGGCTTACAATGAGCAGTTCTTC
j_gene: TRBJ1-2; abundance: NA; d_gene: NA; v_gene: TRBV19; CDR3aa: CASRGAGPGGYTF; CDR3nt: TGTGCCAGTAGGGGGGCAGGTCCGGGTGGCTACACCTTC
j_gene: TRBJ1-1; abundance: NA; d_gene: NA; v_gene: TRBV27; CDR3aa: CASKGAGVVTEAFF; CDR3nt: TGTGCCAGCAAGGGCGCGGGGGTCGTCACTGAAGCTTTCTTT
j_gene: TRBJ1-1; abundance: NA; d_gene: TRBD1; v_gene: TRBV7-3; CDR3aa: CASSPGDSWTTEAFF; CDR3nt: TGTGCCAGCAGCCCAGGGGACAGTTGGACCACTGAAGCTTTCTTT
j_gene: TRBJ1-1; abundance: NA; d_gene: NA; v_gene: TRBV9; CDR3aa: CASSVVAGPTEAFF; CDR3nt: TGTGCCAGCAGCGTAGTGGCAGGGCCCACTGAAGCTTTCTTT